This TCR beta chain stems from a study of T cell responses to AZD1222 COVID-19 vaccine. The CDR3 loop spans 14 amino acids. V was pared by 10 bases and J by 4 bases, with 17 bases between. Germline CDR1 and CDR2: MDHEN and SYDVKM. Method: immunoSEQ multiplex PCR; TCRdb's copy keeps in-frame clones and lacks some. The profile covers 30,000 to 35,000 clones, with 70% to 90% appearing a single time and 14% taken by the ten largest. V is TRBV28 and J is TRBJ1-5, with D possibly TRBD1 on 5 matching bases. Sample: peripheral blood, taken 28 days after the second AZD1222 dose. This clonotype was sampled from an adult who received the AZD1222 COVID-19 vaccine. For the CDR3, the DNA is TGTGCCATACGGGGGGGTCTTCGGAATCAGCCCCAGCATTTT. It specifies CAIRGGLRNQPQHF.